These T cell receptor beta chains were read from a single sample in a study of blood T cells in healthy people across ages. TCRdb passed the 5' RACE reads through MiXCR, listing each CDR3 protein once. The sample includes about 640,000 distinct CDR3 sequences, around 54% of them seen just once. What was sequenced was blood. The receptors originated from a man between 60 and 75 years old in good health. Both conserved end residues are part of each CDR3. D genes are given only for firm matches. Rows may omit the clone size; those that give it use once, few, many or a size class.

D: TRBD2
V: TRBV6-2/TRBV6-3
size: NA
J: TRBJ2-7
DNA: TGTGCCAGCAGTTACGGTGCTAGCGGGAGCGAGCAGTACTTC
CDR3: CASSYGASGSEQYF

D: NA
V: TRBV20-1
size: NA
J: TRBJ2-7
DNA: TGCAGTGCTAGGGCGGCCTACGAGCAGTACTTC
CDR3: CSARAAYEQYF

D: NA
V: TRBV21-1
size: NA
J: TRBJ1-6
DNA: TGTGCCACCCTTAGGGACAGTTATAATTCACCCCTCCACTTT
CDR3: CATLRDSYNSPLHF

D: NA
V: TRBV29-1
size: NA
J: TRBJ2-1
DNA: TGCAGCGTTGTGGGCCCCACGGGGGCAGGGGAGCAGTTCTTC
CDR3: CSVVGPTGAGEQFF

D: NA
V: TRBV3-1
size: NA
J: TRBJ1-1
DNA: TGTGCCAGCAGCCAAGAAGCCAGCTTGAACACTGAAGCTTTCTTT
CDR3: CASSQEASLNTEAFF

D: TRBD1
V: TRBV6-1
size: NA
J: TRBJ2-6
DNA: TGTGCCAGCAGCCCAAACCCGGGACAGGGTTGGTCTGGGGCCAACGTCCTGACTTTC
CDR3: CASSPNPGQGWSGANVLTF

D: NA
V: TRBV10-1
size: NA
J: TRBJ2-5
DNA: TGCGCCAGCAGTGATGGGGACCCCCAAGAGACCCAGTACTTC
CDR3: CASSDGDPQETQYF

D: TRBD2
V: TRBV18
size: few
J: TRBJ2-3
DNA: TGTGCCAGCTCCGCGGGGGTTGACACGCAGTATTTT
CDR3: CASSAGVDTQYF

D: TRBD1
V: TRBV7-2
size: NA
J: TRBJ1-3
DNA: TGTGCCAGCAGCTCGATACAGGGGGCTCTTGATGGAAACACCATATATTTT
CDR3: CASSSIQGALDGNTIYF

D: NA
V: TRBV5-1
size: once
J: TRBJ1-1
DNA: TGCGCCAGCAGCTTGGGGGAGGGCTCCGTCATGAACACTGAAGCTTTCTTT
CDR3: CASSLGEGSVMNTEAFF

D: TRBD1
V: TRBV5-6
size: NA
J: TRBJ2-1
DNA: TGTGCCAGCAGCCTCCCGGGACAGGGATTCAATGAGCAGTTCTTC
CDR3: CASSLPGQGFNEQFF

D: NA
V: TRBV3-1
size: NA
J: TRBJ2-1
DNA: TGTGCCAGCAGCCAAGCGCAGGGGTCCCACAATGAGCAGTTCTTC
CDR3: CASSQAQGSHNEQFF

D: NA
V: TRBV5-1
size: NA
J: TRBJ2-2
DNA: TGCGCCAGCAGCCCATACGCGGGACCCAACTCGAACACCGGGGAGCTGTTTTTT
CDR3: CASSPYAGPNSNTGELFF

D: TRBD1
V: TRBV29-1
size: NA
J: TRBJ1-2
DNA: TGCAGCGTCGTCCAGGGGGTTGATGGCTACACCTTC
CDR3: CSVVQGVDGYTF

D: TRBD1
V: TRBV10-3
size: NA
J: TRBJ1-2
DNA: TGTGCCATCAGTATTGGGACAGGGAATAACTATGGCTACACCTTC
CDR3: CAISIGTGNNYGYTF

D: TRBD1
V: TRBV5-1
size: NA
J: TRBJ2-1
DNA: TGCGCCAGTAGGGGACAGGCCCCCGAGGGGCAGTTCTTC
CDR3: CASRGQAPEGQFF